Only one count was recorded for the clone carrying this TCR beta chain. What it binds is unknown. The CDR3 has 14 residues. Germline CDR1 is LNHNV and CDR2 is YYDKDF (reference sequence). The V end lost 0 bases, the J end lost 10 bases, and 13 bases lay between the germline ends. The data derive from a study of T-cell reconstitution after alpha-beta-depleted transplantation in children. Study conclusions and caveats: The origin of alpha-beta T cells about two months after transplant was reportedly several hundred expanded graft clones. Surviving recipient T cells and thymic progenitors produced the high day-60 TCRbeta diversity seen in some patients. Diversity and T-cell counts at one year after transplant derived mostly from new T cells.

Construction of the TCRbeta library involved unique molecular identifiers. MiXCR, applied by TCRdb to the PCR reads, yields one record per CDR3 protein. The table has approximately 350,000 distinct CDR3 sequences, about 17% seen once; the top ten hold about 41%. The TCR was taken from a male patient under 10 years old who had a stem cell transplant for acute lymphoblastic leukemia, so the T cells may come from the graft donor. V and J are TRBV15 and TRBJ2-1; D possibly corresponds to TRBD2 (6 bases). Sequenced material: PBMCs, mostly from graft donor cells, taken 360 days after TCRalphabeta/CD19-depleted stem cell transplant. The CDR3 protein is CATSRDGGMGEQFF. DNA for the CDR3: TGTGCCACCAGCAGAGATGGCGGGATGGGCGAGCAGTTCTTC.